The sample holds many counts of the clone carrying this T cell receptor (beta chain). Its antigen is as yet unknown. Coverage ceases 3 residues before the CDR3 finishes, and the germline J gene fills in the end. CDR3 size: 14 residues. Trimming cost V 4 bases and J 6 bases, with 13 bases left between them. Germline loops: CDR1 SGHRS, CDR2 YFSETQ. All CVID subjects were on immunoglobulin replacement for at least one year. These data come from a study of T cell clonality in common variable immunodeficiency. General study points: Reportedly, TCR beta sequences from common variable immunodeficiency showed fewer deletions and N-nucleotide insertions.

Using immunoSEQ multiplex PCR, the repertoire was profiled, and TCRdb retains in-frame clones only, with some absent. Singletons are absent from the sample, which has some 13,000 clones. The chain joins TRBV5-1 to TRBJ1-4, with D possibly being TRBD1 (5 bases). The source is a human donor with common variable immunodeficiency. The sequencing input was peripheral blood mononuclear cells. The sequenced CDR3 bases are TGCGCCAGCAGCATGGGGCCAGAAGATGAAAAA. It codes for CASSMGPEDEK. The CDR3, in full, reads CASSMGPEDEKLFF.